This is a list of T cell receptor beta chains from one sample in a study of blood T cells in healthy people across ages. TCRdb re-analysed the 5' RACE reads in MiXCR, keeping a single row per CDR3 protein. The table has some 890,000 distinct CDR3 sequences, 25% to 35% seen once; the top ten hold more than 8.5%. These data were also filed under a second study, of T cells of mothers and their children.

The specimen was blood. Receptors originate from a woman between 40 and 50 years old in good health. Both conserved end residues are part of each CDR3. D genes are given only for firm matches. Clone size appears in some rows only: once, few, many, or a class for an expanded clone.

d_call j_call v_call clone_size cdr3_length cdr3_nt cdr3_aa
TRBD1 TRBJ2-5 TRBV11-2 NA 15 TGTGCCAGCAGCCCTAGGGGGACAGGGAAAGAGACCCAGTACTTC CASSPRGTGKETQYF
NA TRBJ2-1 TRBV6-6 NA 14 TGTACCAGCAGCTGGACAGATCGCTCGTATGAGCAGTTCTTC CTSSWTDRSYEQFF
TRBD2 TRBJ2-5 TRBV3-1 many 15 TGTGCCAGCAGCCAAGTCAGAGCGGGGGTAGAGACCCAGTACTTC CASSQVRAGVETQYF
TRBD1 TRBJ2-1 TRBV12-3/TRBV12-4 few 13 TGTGCCAGCGGGACAGGGGCCTACAATGAGCAGTTCTTC CASGTGAYNEQFF
TRBD1 TRBJ1-3 TRBV11-2 NA 16 TGTGCCAGCAGCACCCGACAGGGTAGCTCCGGAAACACCATATATTTT CASSTRQGSSGNTIYF
TRBD1 TRBJ1-2 TRBV27 few 14 TGTGCCAGCAGTTTGTCAAGGGGGCTTAATGGCTACACCTTC CASSLSRGLNGYTF
NA TRBJ1-4 TRBV12-3/TRBV12-4 NA 15 TGTGCCAGCAGTGGGTCACTCACAACTAATGAAAAACTGTTTTTT CASSGSLTTNEKLFF
NA TRBJ1-1 TRBV7-8 few 12 TGTGCCAGCAGCCAACCAGACACTGAAGCTTTCTTT CASSQPDTEAFF
TRBD2 TRBJ2-2 TRBV7-2 NA 18 TGTGCCAGCAGCTTCAGTCCAGCGGGGACGGGGAACACCGGGGAGCTGTTTTTT CASSFSPAGTGNTGELFF
TRBD2 TRBJ2-1 TRBV9 NA 13 TGTACCAGCAGCCTCACTAGCGGGGCTGAGCAGTTCTTC CTSSLTSGAEQFF
TRBD1 TRBJ2-3 TRBV28 NA 15 TGTGCCAGCAAGGCCCTGACAGGGATCACAGATACGCAGTATTTT CASKALTGITDTQYF
TRBD2 TRBJ2-3 TRBV20-1 NA 17 TGCGGTGCCCGTCTAGCGGGGGGCCGTTCTAGCACAGATACGCAGTATTTT CGARLAGGRSSTDTQYF
NA TRBJ2-7 TRBV27 few 13 TGTGCCAGCAGTATCAACGGGGTTCACGAGCAGTACTTC CASSINGVHEQYF
NA TRBJ1-2 TRBV3-1 NA 14 TGTGCCAGCAGCCAAGGGACAGCAAGCTATGGCTACACCTTC CASSQGTASYGYTF
TRBD2 TRBJ2-1 TRBV12-3/TRBV12-4 NA 17 TGTGCCAGCAGTTTAACTCTAGCGGGAGGTCTATACAATGAGCAGTTCTTC CASSLTLAGGLYNEQFF
TRBD2 TRBJ2-2 TRBV6-5 NA 17 TGTGCCAGCAGTGACTACCTAGCGGGGCCTAACACCGGGGAGCTGTTTTTT CASSDYLAGPNTGELFF
TRBD1 TRBJ1-1 TRBV27 few 14 TGTGCCAGCAGTCCCGGGACAGGGGGAGCTGAAGCTTTCTTT CASSPGTGGAEAFF
TRBD2 TRBJ2-1 TRBV27 few 15 TGTGCCAGCAGTGATCTAGCGGGAGGTTCGCATGAGCAGTTCTTC CASSDLAGGSHEQFF
TRBD1 TRBJ1-5 TRBV20-1 NA 19 TGCAGTGCGAAACCCCTCCGGGACAGGGGGTTCGTTAGCAATCAGCCCCAGCATTTT CSAKPLRDRGFVSNQPQHF
TRBD2 TRBJ2-5 TRBV7-2 NA 17 TGTGCCAGCAGCTTAGCGCCGGCTAGCGGGGGGGAAGAGACCCAGTACTTC CASSLAPASGGEETQYF
NA TRBJ2-1 TRBV7-2 once 11 TGTGCCAGCAGCTCTATCTATGAGCAGTTCTTC CASSSIYEQFF
TRBD1 TRBJ1-2 TRBV28 few 17 TGTGCCAGCAGTTTATCCCACGGGACAGGGACCTATGGTGGCTACACCTTC CASSLSHGTGTYGGYTF
NA TRBJ1-5 TRBV12-3/TRBV12-4 few 13 TGTGCCAGCAGTTTAGGCTGGAGTCAGCCCCAGCATTTT CASSLGWSQPQHF
NA TRBJ2-5 TRBV10-3 NA 12 TGTGCCATCAGTGCACAGGTCAATGAGCAGTACTTC CAISAQVNEQYF
TRBD1 TRBJ2-7 TRBV2 NA 15 TGTGCCAGCAGGGGATTCGACAGGGTCGCCTACGAGCAGTACTTC CASRGFDRVAYEQYF
NA TRBJ2-5 TRBV20-1 many 15 TGCAGTGCTAGAGGGGGGGTTGACTCTAAAAAGACCCAGTACTTC CSARGGVDSKKTQYF
NA TRBJ1-5 TRBV19 NA 16 TGTGCCAGTCAACTCCCATCCCAGGGTCTAAGGCAGCCCCAGCATTTT CASQLPSQGLRQPQHF
NA TRBJ2-3 TRBV5-1 few 14 TGCGCCAGCAGGGTAGCGGCGGAGACAGATACGCAGTATTTT CASRVAAETDTQYF
NA TRBJ1-1 TRBV2 few 14 TGTGCCAGCAGTGGGCGAGAGGCGAACACTGAAGCTTTCTTT CASSGREANTEAFF
NA TRBJ2-6 TRBV7-9 NA 18 TGTGCCAGCAACTACCCCAGGGAGAAGGACTCTGGGGCCAACGTCCTGACTTTC CASNYPREKDSGANVLTF